One and the same sample provided the 9 T cell receptor beta chains below, sequenced in a study of T cell repertoires in aging, cancer and after chemotherapy. A mixed TRB-A/B primer pool amplified rearranged TRB by multiplex touch-down PCR. TCRdb re-derived calls from the multiplex PCR reads in MiXCR, one entry per CDR3 protein. The sample has 950 to 1,300 distinct CDR3 sequences; approximately 30% are singletons. The template was genomic DNA from peripheral blood, not RNA. The sample comprised blood. The receptors shown here come from a human donor with a solid tumor.

As concerns this clonotype: Being one base from a much bigger clone, this may be a read error. This chain links TRBV29-1 with TRBJ1-2, with unresolved D. This CDR3 is built from 11 residues. Germline V CDR1 and CDR2: SQVTM, ANQGSEA. The V end was cut by 5 bases, the J end by 4 bases, with 8 bases between. CDR3 in DNA: TGCAGCGTTCAACTGACCTATGGCTACACCTTC. Its protein is CSVQLTYGYTF.

This clonotype is large in the sample. The chain recombines TRBV6-1 with TRBJ2-7; 14 bases align to TRBD2. V dropped 4 bases and J dropped 5; count of bases not matched to a gene: 4. Germline CDR1 and CDR2: MNHNS and SASEGT. The CDR3 has 15 residues. CDR3 DNA sequence: TGTGCCAGCAGTGCCGGGACTAGCGGGAGCCACGAGCAGTACTTC. Amino acid sequence: CASSAGTSGSHEQYF.

The J gene is TRBJ1-2, the V gene TRBV5-6; a possible D gene is TRBD1 (6 bases). V lost 5 bases, J lost 4 bases, and 15 bases lay in between. Per germline, CDR1 SGHDT and CDR2 YYEEEE. This CDR3 contains 14 residues. The CDR3 DNA reads as TGTGCCAGCAGAGAACAGGGAGGGGTCTATGGCTACACCTTC. Translating gives CASREQGGVYGYTF.

The gene calls are TRBV6-6 and TRBJ2-3; weak D call: TRBD1 (6 bases). The V and J ends lost 2 bases and 0 bases respectively, with 12 bases between them. This CDR3 spans 16 amino acids. Germline CDR1 reads MNHNY; CDR2 reads SVGAGI (reference sequence). The CDR3 coding sequence is TGTGCCAGCAGTTACGTACGGCAGGGGAGCACAGATACGCAGTATTTT. Translating gives CASSYVRQGSTDTQYF.

This clonotype was picked up a small number of times. The rearrangement uses TRBV6-5 and TRBJ1-2; TRBD1 is a possible D gene (6 bases). From germline, CDR1 is MNHEY and CDR2 SVGAGI. Trimming left V 3 bases short and J 2 bases short, with 13 bases between. The CDR3 spans 15 residues. CDR3 in amino acids: CASSYQGGGNYGYTF. The CDR3 DNA reads as TGTGCCAGCAGTTATCAAGGGGGGGGGAACTATGGCTACACCTTC.

By its share, this clonotype is large. The chain employs TRBV29-1 and TRBJ1-1, with no clear D. V shed 0 bases and J shed 1 base, with 12 bases lying between them. The germline V gene has CDR1 SQVTM and CDR2 ANQGSEA. The CDR3 sequence is 15 residues long. CDR3 residues: CSVEDSASRNTEAFF. CDR3 DNA: TGCAGCGTTGAAGATTCGGCCAGCAGGAACACTGAAGCTTTCTTT.

In its sample, this clonotype is medium-sized. This chain joins TRBV18 and TRBJ1-2; tentative D call: TRBD1 (5 bases). The CDR3 length is 15 residues. V shed 3 bases and J shed 5 bases, with 16 bases lying between them. Germline assignment: CDR1 KGHSH and CDR2 LQKENI. This CDR3 is CASSPQTGTAYGYTF. The CDR3 nucleotides are TGTGCCAGCTCACCGCAGACCGGGACCGCATATGGCTACACCTTC.

In its sample, this clonotype is large. Since the CDR3 does not end with the conserved phenylalanine or tryptophan, this likely comes from a read error. The DNA is left out, because the CDR3 cannot be placed on it with certainty; the CDR3 is given as TCRdb lists it. The chain combines TRBV5-6 with TRBJ2-4; the D call of TRBD1 is as the table states it, not checked on the DNA. The CDR3 region is 11 residues in length, termini included. CDR1 is SGHDT and CDR2 is YYEEEE in the germline V gene. This chain's CDR3 is CASSLAGGFSL.

The genes are TRBV21-1 and TRBJ2-7; the table names TRBD1, a call not compared with the DNA. TRBV21-1 is termed a pseudogene. This CDR3 has 17 amino acids. For the CDR3, the DNA is TGTGCCAGCAGCAAAGGCCCCGGGACAGGGGCTTATTACGAGCAGTACTTC. Amino acid sequence: CASSKGPGTGAYYEQYF.